Below, 27 T cell receptor beta chains from the same sample are listed, as sequenced in a study of T cell repertoires in cytomegalovirus infection. TCRdb ran MiXCR on the reads and lists one entry per CDR3 protein. Of approximately 630,000 distinct CDR3 sequences in the sample, roughly 26% were seen once. Sequencing input: CD8+ T cells from PBMCs. These receptors were obtained from a human donor in good health (CMV status not recorded). Some clones in this sample may be carry-over from other donors' samples.

The chain employs TRBV20-1 and TRBJ2-3, with D possibly TRBD1 on 6 matching bases. Germline V gene data show CDR1 as DFQATT and CDR2 as SNEGSKA (reference sequence). V lost 0 bases and J 0 bases, leaving 10 bases between the germline ends. The CDR3 extends over 15 amino acids. The CDR3 loop reads CSARDQDSSTDTQYF. CDR3 sequence (DNA): TGCAGTGCTAGAGATCAGGACAGTAGCACAGATACGCAGTATTTT.

This clonotype was seen more than once but under ten times. J is TRBJ2-3 and V is TRBV6-6; D is possibly TRBD1 or TRBD2 (5 bases each). The CDR3 is made up of 16 amino acids. Germline values: CDR1 MNHNY, CDR2 SVGAGI (reference sequence). Trimming removed 5 bases from V and 0 bases from J, with 15 bases in between. CDR3 residues: CASSGGIERSTDTQYF. DNA of the CDR3: TGTGCCAGCAGTGGGGGAATCGAGAGAAGCACAGATACGCAGTATTTT.

This clonotype has at least ten counts. The rearrangement links TRBV6-2 or TRBV6-3 to TRBJ2-5; 7 bases align to TRBD1. The germline gives CDR1 MNHEY, CDR2 SVGEGT. V dropped 4 bases and J dropped 5; count of bases not matched to a gene: 10. The CDR3 loop spans 15 amino acids. CDR3 region: CASSSLTGMLETQYF. CDR3 in DNA: TGTGCCAGCAGTTCCCTGACAGGGATGTTGGAGACCCAGTACTTC.

This clonotype was counted only a few times. V gene TRBV12-3 or TRBV12-4 combines with J gene TRBJ2-3, with 7 bases fitting TRBD2. The trim removed 3 bases at V and 3 bases at J, leaving 30 bases unmatched. This CDR3 has 23 amino acids. CDR3 nucleotides: TGTGCCAGCAGTTTTGTGGCCCTAGCGGAGCCACCGCGGACGGGGGAATGGACAGATACGCAGTATTTT. As protein: CASSFVALAEPPRTGEWTDTQYF.

The chain joins TRBV10-3 to TRBJ1-2, with 8 positions matching TRBD1. Germline V lookup: CDR1 ENHRY, CDR2 SYGVKD. The CDR3 contains 15 residues. V trimming: 4 bases; J trimming: 7 bases; junction bases outside the gene matches: 11. The DNA for the CDR3 is TGTGCCATCAGTGCCCAAGCCGGGACAGGTCGTGGCTACACCTTC. Translating gives CAISAQAGTGRGYTF.

The chain joins TRBV11-3 to TRBJ1-1; no reliable D call. Germline V gene sequence: CDR1 SGHNT, CDR2 YENEEA. This CDR3 has 12 residues. V lost 6 bases to trimming and J lost 3 bases, with 8 bases between them. This CDR3 is CASRSPDTEAFF. The CDR3 region has the DNA TGTGCCAGCAGATCCCCGGACACTGAAGCTTTCTTT.

V and J are TRBV29-1 and TRBJ2-7; D is possibly TRBD2 (6 bases). Per germline, CDR1 SQVTM and CDR2 ANQGSEA. The V and J ends lost 7 bases and 1 base respectively, with 14 bases between them. The CDR3 spans 13 residues. The CDR3 bases are TGCAGCGGCTGCCTGGGGGGATCCTACGAGCAGTACTTC. Translated: CSGCLGGSYEQYF.

This clonotype occurred many times. The chain combines TRBV6-2 or TRBV6-3 with TRBJ1-1; no clear D gene. The ends were cut back, 7 bases at V and 12 bases at J, with 18 bases in the middle. Germline values: CDR1 MNHEY, CDR2 SVGEGT. The CDR3 is 12 residues long. The CDR3 region has the DNA TGTGCCAGCATTCTTCGGCCCGACGAACCTTTCTTT. This gives the protein CASILRPDEPFF.

The rearrangement links TRBV9 to TRBJ1-2; D remains unclear. The CDR3 is 10 residues long. Trimming removed 10 bases from V and 7 bases from J, with 11 bases in between. Per the germline V gene, CDR1 is SGDLS and CDR2 is YYNGEE. The CDR3 here is CASGGFGYTF. The DNA of the CDR3 is TGTGCCTCAGGTGGCTTTGGCTACACCTTC.

This clonotype came up a few times. The chain links TRBV9 to TRBJ1-1; D call uncertain. Per germline, CDR1 SGDLS and CDR2 YYNGEE. V dropped 3 bases and J dropped 10 bases, with 10 bases sitting between them. The CDR3 covers 11 residues. CDR3 nucleotide sequence: TGTGCCAGCAGCGGCCGCAGTGGAGCTTTCTTT. It encodes CASSGRSGAFF.

The V and J genes are TRBV14 and TRBJ2-1; TRBD2 matches 7 bases. The CDR3 is made up of 13 amino acids. Trimming took 1 base from V and 10 from J; bases not matched to a gene: 4. Looked up from germline, CDR1 is SGHDN and CDR2 is FVKESK. CDR3 protein: CASSQVRGEEQFF. The CDR3 nucleotides read TGTGCCAGCAGCCAAGTCCGGGGGGAAGAGCAGTTCTTC.

This chain links TRBV28 with TRBJ2-7; no reliable D call. CDR1 and CDR2 from the germline V gene are MDHEN and SYDVKM. Deletions cut 2 bases from V and 0 bases from J, with 11 bases between. The length of the CDR3 is 15 residues. CDR3 nucleotides: TGTGCCAGCAGTTTACGGGCCCTAAGCTCCTACGAGCAGTACGTC. Translated: CASSLRALSSYEQYV.

This clonotype came up many times. The chain employs TRBV7-2 and TRBJ2-3; 10 bases are shared with TRBD1. The CDR3 contains 14 residues. After removal of 7 bases from V and 6 bases from J, the junction contained 7 bases not matched to a gene. Germline-derived CDR1 and CDR2 are SGHTA and FQGNSA. CDR3 nucleotides: TGTGCCAGCAACCCGGGACAGGGGTTGGATACGCAGTATTTT. Its translation is CASNPGQGLDTQYF.

At least ten counts were recorded for this clonotype. The chain joins TRBV12-3 or TRBV12-4 to TRBJ2-1; D may be TRBD1 or TRBD2 (5 bases each). The CDR3 is 15 amino acids. Trimming pared 2 bases from V and 6 bases from J, leaving 14 bases between. In nucleotides, the CDR3 is TGTGCCAGCAGTTTAAGAGGGGCTGGGGGCAATGAGCAGTTCTTC. Its translation: CASSLRGAGGNEQFF.

The chain has TRBV10-3 and TRBJ2-2; 8 bases fit TRBD1. This CDR3 region has 13 residues. CDR1 and CDR2 (germline): ENHRY, SYGVKD. Trimming took 7 bases from V and 8 from J; bases not matched to a gene: 6. CDR3 loop: CAIKRQGFGELFF. In nucleotides, the CDR3 is TGTGCCATCAAGCGACAGGGGTTTGGGGAGCTGTTTTTT.

This chain uses TRBV7-1 with TRBJ2-5, with D unresolved. TRBV7-1 falls under the ORF class, with uncertain function. This CDR3 spans 15 amino acids. The V and J ends lost 5 bases and 2 bases respectively, with 15 bases between them. The DNA for the CDR3 is TGTGCCAGCAGCCTTCCAGGATACGAACAAGAGACCCAGTACTTC. Its translation: CASSLPGYEQETQYF.

The chain recombines TRBV7-8 with TRBJ2-3; no definite D call. Germline assignment: CDR1 SGHVS and CDR2 FQNEAQ. This CDR3 is built from 13 residues. The V and J ends lost 5 bases and 4 bases respectively, with 10 bases between them. The DNA of the CDR3 is TGTGCCAGCAGCCCCAAGTTTGCAGATACGCAGTATTTT. This sequence encodes CASSPKFADTQYF.

The rearrangement links TRBV7-9 to TRBJ2-3; D remains ambiguous. CDR3 length equals 13 residues. Trimming shortened V by 4 bases and J by 5 bases, and 10 bases separated the two germline ends. CDR1 is SEHNR and CDR2 is FQNEAQ in the germline V gene (reference sequence). The CDR3, as DNA: TGTGCCAGCAGCTCGCCCTGGGGAGATACGCAGTATTTT. Translated, it gives CASSSPWGDTQYF.

This clonotype occurred once. The V call is TRBV19, the J call TRBJ1-2; D is unclear. Germline-derived CDR1 and CDR2 are LNHDA and SQIVND (reference sequence). Trimming stripped 6 bases from V and 7 bases from J, with 9 bases between. CDR3 length equals 11 residues. CDR3 sequence: CASSSSVGYTF. The DNA of the CDR3 is TGTGCCAGTAGCTCTTCGGTTGGCTACACCTTC. Full variable domain (rest looked up from reference TRBV19 and TRBJ1-2): DGGITQSPKYLFRKEGQNVTLSCEQNLNHDAMYWYRQDPGQGLRLIYYSQIVNDFQKGDIAEGYSVSREKKESFPLTVTSAQKNPTAFYLCASSSSVGYTFGSGTRLTVV.

As for this clonotype: The junction shows a germline mismatch at one end, possibly a read error. The chain joins TRBV7-6 to TRBJ1-1; D is unresolved. Germline V gene lookup returns CDR1 SGHVS and CDR2 FNYEAQ. The CDR3 is 12 amino acids. CDR3 nucleotide sequence: TGTGTCAGCAGCCTGGTGGGGACTGAAGCTTTCTTT. It encodes CVSSLVGTEAFF.

This sequence joins TRBV29-1 and TRBJ1-2; D is perhaps TRBD1 (5 bases). Germline CDR1 SQVTM, CDR2 ANQGSEA. V was cut by 0 bases and J by 4 bases, with 6 bases left in between. The CDR3 extends over 12 amino acids. The CDR3 nucleotides are TGCAGCGTTGAAGACAGGGTCTATGGCTACACCTTC. It encodes CSVEDRVYGYTF.

V is TRBV2 and J is TRBJ2-7; 7 nucleotides line up with TRBD2. V dropped 8 bases and J dropped 3; count of bases not matched to a gene: 13. CDR1 and CDR2 from the germline V gene are SNHLY and FYNNEI. The CDR3 has 15 amino acids. The CDR3 sequence is CASQSGRGTYYEQYV. For the CDR3, the DNA is TGTGCCAGCCAGAGCGGGCGGGGGACCTACTACGAGCAGTACGTC.

This clonotype has at least ten counts. This chain uses TRBV7-8 with TRBJ2-7; D perhaps matches TRBD1 (8 bases). The CDR3 contains 15 residues. V lost 5 bases to trimming and J lost 2 bases, with 16 bases between them. Germline CDR1 SGHVS, CDR2 FQNEAQ. CDR3 region: CASSPPGGQAYEQYF. CDR3 nucleotide sequence: TGTGCCAGCAGCCCCCCGGGGGGACAGGCCTACGAGCAGTACTTC.

This clonotype was seen a few times. The J gene is TRBJ2-2, the V gene TRBV7-4; D unresolved. Germline CDR1 and CDR2: SGHVT and SQSDAQ. The CDR3 contains 15 residues. V lost 5 bases, J lost 1 base, and 11 bases lay in between. This CDR3 is CASSPRYRNTGELFF. The CDR3 DNA reads as TGTGCCAGCAGCCCTCGTTATAGGAACACCGGGGAGCTGTTTTTT.

This clonotype was recorded a few times. The genes are TRBV10-3 and TRBJ1-5; D ambiguous. The V end was cut by 4 bases, the J end by 6 bases, with 16 bases between. The CDR3 runs 15 residues. CDR1 ENHRY and CDR2 SYGVKD come from the germline V gene. The CDR3 here is CAISAAPVGSQPQHF. The DNA of the CDR3 is TGTGCCATCAGTGCGGCCCCAGTCGGGAGTCAGCCCCAGCATTTT.

This clonotype was detected a few times. The chain joins TRBV20-1 to TRBJ1-2; D ambiguous. Deletions cut 3 bases from V and 8 bases from J, with 25 bases between. Germline V gene data show CDR1 as DFQATT and CDR2 as SNEGSKA (reference sequence). The CDR3 is made up of 16 amino acids. The CDR3 here is CSASSKKEGSGSGYTF. In DNA, the CDR3 is TGCAGTGCTAGTTCGAAAAAGGAGGGATCCGGATCAGGCTACACCTTC.

This clonotype was picked up a small number of times. The genes are TRBV2 and TRBJ2-4; the match to TRBD2 covers 7 bases. V shed 10 bases and J 8 bases; nucleotides not matched to a gene: 2. Germline values: CDR1 SNHLY, CDR2 FYNNEI. The CDR3 length is 10 residues. In DNA form, the CDR3 reads TGTGCCACCCGGGGGGACATTCAGTACTTC. It translates to CATRGDIQYF.